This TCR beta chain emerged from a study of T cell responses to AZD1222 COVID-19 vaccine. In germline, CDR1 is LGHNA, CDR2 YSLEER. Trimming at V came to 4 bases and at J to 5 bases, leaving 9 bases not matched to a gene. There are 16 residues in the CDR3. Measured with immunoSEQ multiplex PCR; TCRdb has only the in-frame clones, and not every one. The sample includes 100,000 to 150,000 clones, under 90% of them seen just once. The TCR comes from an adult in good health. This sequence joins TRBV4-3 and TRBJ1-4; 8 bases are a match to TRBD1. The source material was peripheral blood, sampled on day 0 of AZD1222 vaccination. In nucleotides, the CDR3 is TGCGCCAGCAGCCCGTACAGGGGGACCGACAATGAAAAACTGTTTTTT. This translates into CASSPYRGTDNEKLFF.